This T cell receptor (beta chain) is drawn from a study of response to subunit inactivated influenza vaccine. Regarding the study as a whole: With each seasonal influenza vaccination, the authors suggested, few new T cells are recruited.

This clonotype occurred many times. Its matching antigen is unknown. Germline loops: CDR1 SGHRS, CDR2 YFSETQ. The CDR3 covers 14 residues. The V end lost 5 bases, the J end lost 3 bases, and 11 bases lay between the germline ends. One entry per CDR3 protein, called by TCRdb with MiXCR from the RT-PCR reads. The sample has about 620,000 distinct CDR3 sequences; over 9.5% are singletons. This receptor was taken from a man aged 50-59 years who received an inactivated influenza vaccine. The source material was PBMCs from blood, sampled on the day of vaccination. V usage is TRBV5-1 and J usage is TRBJ2-2; a possible D gene is TRBD1 (5 bases). The CDR3 nucleotides are TGCGCCAGCAGTGTCAGGGCAGACACCGGGGAGCTGTTTTTT. Amino acids: CASSVRADTGELFF.